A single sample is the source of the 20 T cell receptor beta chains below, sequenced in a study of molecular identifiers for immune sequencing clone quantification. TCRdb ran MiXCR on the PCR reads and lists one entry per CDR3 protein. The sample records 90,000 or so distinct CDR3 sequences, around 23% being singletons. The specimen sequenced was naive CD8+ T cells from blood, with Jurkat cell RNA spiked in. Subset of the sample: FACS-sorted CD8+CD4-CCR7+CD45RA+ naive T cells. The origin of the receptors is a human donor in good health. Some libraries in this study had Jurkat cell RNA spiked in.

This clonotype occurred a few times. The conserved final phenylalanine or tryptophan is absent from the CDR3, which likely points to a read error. CDR3 bases: TGCAGTGCTAGAATTACCCTAACCTCGGGGGGGCTGGGTACAGATACGCAGTATTCT. It yields the protein CSARITLTSGGLGTDTQYS. V is TRBV20-1 and J is TRBJ2-3, with 8 nucleotides matching TRBD2. The J segment lost 3 bases and the V segment lost 2 bases, leaving 19 bases of the junction unmatched. Germline CDR1 and CDR2: DFQATT and SNEGSKA (reference sequence). The length of the CDR3 is 19 residues.

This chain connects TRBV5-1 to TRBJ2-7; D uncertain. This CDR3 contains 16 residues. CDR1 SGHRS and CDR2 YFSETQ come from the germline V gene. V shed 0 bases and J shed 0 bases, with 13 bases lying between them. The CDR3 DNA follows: TGCGCCAGCAGCTTGGCCGCGGCCAGAGCCTCCTACGAGCAGTACTTC. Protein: CASSLAAARASYEQYF.

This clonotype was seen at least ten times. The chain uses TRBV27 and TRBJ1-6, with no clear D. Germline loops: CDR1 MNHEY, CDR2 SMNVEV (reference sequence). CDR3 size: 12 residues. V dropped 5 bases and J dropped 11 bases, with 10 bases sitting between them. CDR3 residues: CASSSLGPPLHF. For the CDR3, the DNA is TGTGCCAGCAGTAGCCTGGGTCCACCCCTCCACTTT.

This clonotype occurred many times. CDR3: CASSLAIQGTEAFF. As DNA, the CDR3 is TGTGCCAGCAGCTTAGCCATCCAGGGTACTGAAGCTTTCTTT. This chain uses TRBV7-2 with TRBJ1-1; D possibly corresponds to TRBD1 (5 bases). Trimming cost V 0 bases and J 5 bases, with 10 bases left between them. Germline CDR1 and CDR2: SGHTA and FQGNSA. The CDR3 sequence is 14 residues long.

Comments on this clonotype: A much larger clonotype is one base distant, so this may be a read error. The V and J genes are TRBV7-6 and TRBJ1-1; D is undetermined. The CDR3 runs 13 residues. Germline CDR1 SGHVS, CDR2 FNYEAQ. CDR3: CTSSLTEAAEAFF. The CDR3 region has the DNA TGTACCAGCAGCTTGACGGAGGCGGCTGAAGCTTTCTTT.

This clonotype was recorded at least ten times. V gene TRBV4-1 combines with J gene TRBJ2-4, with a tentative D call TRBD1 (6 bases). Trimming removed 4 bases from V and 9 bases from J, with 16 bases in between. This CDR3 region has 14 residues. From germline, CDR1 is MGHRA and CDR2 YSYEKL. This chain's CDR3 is CASSRRQVEGIQYF. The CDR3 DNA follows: TGCGCCAGCAGCCGCCGACAGGTAGAGGGCATTCAGTACTTC.

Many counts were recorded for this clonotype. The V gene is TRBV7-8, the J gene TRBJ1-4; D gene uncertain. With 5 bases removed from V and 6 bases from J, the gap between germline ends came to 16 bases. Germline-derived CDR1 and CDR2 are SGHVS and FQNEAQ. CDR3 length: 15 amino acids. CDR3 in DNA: TGTGCCAGCAGCCTTCCGGGGTCCGGGTATGAAAAACTGTTTTTT. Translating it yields CASSLPGSGYEKLFF. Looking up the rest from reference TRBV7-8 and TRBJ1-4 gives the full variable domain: GAGVSQSPRYKVAKRGQDVALRCDPISGHVSLFWYQQALGQGPEFLTYFQNEAQLDKSGLPSDRFFAERPEGSVSTLKIQRTQQEDSAVYLCASSLPGSGYEKLFFGSGTQLSVL.

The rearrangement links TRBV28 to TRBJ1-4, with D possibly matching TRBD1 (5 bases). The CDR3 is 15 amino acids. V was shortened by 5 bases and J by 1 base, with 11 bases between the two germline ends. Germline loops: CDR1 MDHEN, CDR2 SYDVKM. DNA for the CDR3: TGTGCCAGCAGTCTCCGAGGGGTAACTAATGAAAAACTGTTTTTT. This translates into CASSLRGVTNEKLFF.

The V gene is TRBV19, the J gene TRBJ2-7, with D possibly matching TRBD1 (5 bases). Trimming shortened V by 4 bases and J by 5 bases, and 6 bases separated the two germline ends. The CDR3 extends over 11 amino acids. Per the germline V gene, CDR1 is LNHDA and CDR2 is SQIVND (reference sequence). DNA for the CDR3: TGTGCCAGTAGTACAGGGAACGAGCAGTACTTC. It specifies CASSTGNEQYF.

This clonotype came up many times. CDR3 protein: CASSRTGTAYNEQFF. The CDR3 DNA follows: TGTGCCAGCAGCAGGACAGGGACGGCCTACAATGAGCAGTTCTTC. The rearrangement links TRBV7-9 to TRBJ2-1; the match to TRBD1 covers 8 bases. The CDR3 runs to 15 residues. V was pared by 5 bases and J by 2 bases, with 5 bases of the junction left unmatched. CDR1 and CDR2 (germline): SEHNR, FQNEAQ (reference sequence).

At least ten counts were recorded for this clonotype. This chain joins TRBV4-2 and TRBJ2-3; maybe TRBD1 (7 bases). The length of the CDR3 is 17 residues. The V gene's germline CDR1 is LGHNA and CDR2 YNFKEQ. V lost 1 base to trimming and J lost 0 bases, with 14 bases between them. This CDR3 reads CASSQVPQGGSTDTQYF. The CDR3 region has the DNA TGTGCCAGCAGCCAAGTCCCTCAGGGGGGAAGCACAGATACGCAGTATTTT.

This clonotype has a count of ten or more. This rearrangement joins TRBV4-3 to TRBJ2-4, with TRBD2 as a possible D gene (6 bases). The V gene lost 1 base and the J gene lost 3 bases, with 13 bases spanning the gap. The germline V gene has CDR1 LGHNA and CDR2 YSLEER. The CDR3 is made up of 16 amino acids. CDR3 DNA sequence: TGCGCCAGCAGCCAAGGCACGGGAGTAATCAAAAACATTCAGTACTTC. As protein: CASSQGTGVIKNIQYF.

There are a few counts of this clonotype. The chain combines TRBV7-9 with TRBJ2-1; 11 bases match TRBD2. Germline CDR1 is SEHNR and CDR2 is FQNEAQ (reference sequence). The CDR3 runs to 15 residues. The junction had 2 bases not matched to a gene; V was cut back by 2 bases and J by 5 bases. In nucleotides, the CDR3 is TGTGCCAGCAGCTTACTAGCGGGAGGACACAATGAGCAGTTCTTC. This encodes CASSLLAGGHNEQFF.

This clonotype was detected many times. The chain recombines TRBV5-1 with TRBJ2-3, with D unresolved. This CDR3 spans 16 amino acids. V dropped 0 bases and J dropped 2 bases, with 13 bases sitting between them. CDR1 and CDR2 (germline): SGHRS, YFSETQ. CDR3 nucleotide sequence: TGCGCCAGCAGCTTGGACTTCCACGACCCCACAGATACGCAGTATTTT. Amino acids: CASSLDFHDPTDTQYF.

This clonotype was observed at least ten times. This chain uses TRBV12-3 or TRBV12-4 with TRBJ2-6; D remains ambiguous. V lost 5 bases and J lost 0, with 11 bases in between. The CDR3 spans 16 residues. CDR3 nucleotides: TGTGCCAGCAGTACCCCTCCATTCTCTGGGGCCAACGTCCTGACTTTC. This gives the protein CASSTPPFSGANVLTF.

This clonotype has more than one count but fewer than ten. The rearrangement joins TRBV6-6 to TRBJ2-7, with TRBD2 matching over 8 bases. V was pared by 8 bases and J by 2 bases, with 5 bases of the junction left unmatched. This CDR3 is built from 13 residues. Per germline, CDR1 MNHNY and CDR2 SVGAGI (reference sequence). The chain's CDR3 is CASVPGLAYEQYF. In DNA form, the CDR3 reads TGTGCCAGCGTCCCGGGACTAGCCTACGAGCAGTACTTC.

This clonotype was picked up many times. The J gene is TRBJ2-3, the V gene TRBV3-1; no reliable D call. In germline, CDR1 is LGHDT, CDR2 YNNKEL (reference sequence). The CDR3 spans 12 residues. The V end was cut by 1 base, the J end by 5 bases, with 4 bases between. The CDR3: CASSQAGDTQYF. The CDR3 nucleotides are TGTGCCAGCAGCCAAGCTGGAGATACGCAGTATTTT.

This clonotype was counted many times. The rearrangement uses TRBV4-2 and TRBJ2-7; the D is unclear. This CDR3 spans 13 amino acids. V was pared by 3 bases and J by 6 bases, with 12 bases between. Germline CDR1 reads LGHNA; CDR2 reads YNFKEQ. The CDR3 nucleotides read TGTGCCAGCAGCCAGGTCGCAGGCGGCGAGCAGTACTTC. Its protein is CASSQVAGGEQYF.

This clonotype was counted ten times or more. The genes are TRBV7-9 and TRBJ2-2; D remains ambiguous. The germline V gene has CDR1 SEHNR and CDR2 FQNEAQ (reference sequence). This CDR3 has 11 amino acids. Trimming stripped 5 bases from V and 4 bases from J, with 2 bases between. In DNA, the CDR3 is TGTGCCAGCAGCCTCACCGGGGAGCTGTTTTTT. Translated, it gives CASSLTGELFF. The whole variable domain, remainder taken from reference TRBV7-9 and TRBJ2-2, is DTGVSQNPRHKITKRGQNVTFRCDPISEHNRLYWYRQTLGQGPEFLTYFQNEAQLEKSRLLSDRFSAERPKGSFSTLEIQRTEQGDSAMYLCASSLTGELFFGEGSRLTVL.

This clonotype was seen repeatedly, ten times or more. CDR3 region: CASSLLASEQYF. CDR3 in DNA: TGTGCCAGCAGTTTACTAGCTAGCGAGCAGTACTTC. The chain uses TRBV28 and TRBJ2-7; D possibly corresponds to TRBD2 (5 bases). Germline assignment: CDR1 MDHEN and CDR2 SYDVKM. The CDR3 sequence is 12 residues long. Deletions cut 2 bases from V and 6 bases from J, with 8 bases between.